The T cell receptor (beta chain) described here comes from a study of blood T cell repertoires in COVID-19. Clones were sequenced by immunoSEQ multiplex PCR, and TCRdb holds only the in-frame ones, with some missing. The sample comprises 110,000 to 150,000 clones, approximately 90% of which are singletons, and 11% rests with the top ten. Germline CDR1 SEHNR, CDR2 FQNEAQ (reference sequence). V was cut by 5 bases and J by 6 bases, with 11 bases left in between. This CDR3 spans 13 amino acids. This receptor was taken from a woman older than 75 with acute or convalescent COVID-19. This chain links TRBV7-9 with TRBJ1-5; TRBD1 is a possible D gene (5 bases). The specimen was peripheral blood. The CDR3 DNA reads TGTGCCAGCAGCCGGGGAGGGACTCAGCCCCAGCATTTT. Amino acid sequence: CASSRGGTQPQHF.